The source of this T cell receptor (beta chain) is a study of T cell repertoires in cytomegalovirus infection. Germline V gives CDR1 LGHNA, CDR2 YNFKEQ. The CDR3 loop spans 14 amino acids. V gave up 1 base and J gave up 6 bases; unmatched junction bases: 4. TCRdb processed the reads anew with MiXCR; each CDR3 protein has one entry. There are around 310,000 distinct CDR3 sequences in the sample; 15% to 20% occur only once, and around 12% lies in the top ten. The source is a human donor in good health (CMV status not recorded). Some clones in this sample may be carry-over from other donors' samples. The chain joins TRBV4-2 to TRBJ1-1; 8 nucleotides agree with TRBD1. The sequenced material came from PBMCs. DNA of the CDR3: TGTGCCAGCAGCCAAGCAGGGGGCGCCCCTGAAGCTTTCTTT. Translation gives CASSQAGGAPEAFF.